This T cell receptor (beta chain) was sequenced for a study of cytomegalovirus exposure and HLA in healthy donors. Study findings and constraints: Specificity of three CMV-associated chains for CMV antigens was verified in vitro. The investigators catalogued 150 to 200 TCR beta chains as cytomegalovirus-associated. Rarity characterized most TCR sequences, yet some public TCRs appeared in many donors.

Repertoires were generated with immunoSEQ multiplex PCR, while TCRdb's copy carries only in-frame clones and drops some. The table has a few hundred thousand clones, around 86% seen once. For this clone: As yet, its antigen is unknown.

V shed 4 bases, J shed 2 bases, and the junction held 10 bases outside the gene matches. CDR3 size: 17 residues. CDR1 WNHNN and CDR2 SYGVQD come from the germline V gene (reference sequence). This rearrangement joins TRBV10-1 to TRBJ2-7; 11 bases agree with TRBD2. The TCR originated in a woman between 18 and 29 years old in good health and CMV-seronegative. Source material: PBMCs. CDR3 bases: TGCGCCAGCAGTGTACGCCTAGCGGGAGGAATGGCCTACGAGCAGTACTTC. Amino acid sequence: CASSVRLAGGMAYEQYF.